What follows are 27 T cell receptor beta chains derived from one specimen sequenced in a study of T cell responses to AZD1222 COVID-19 vaccine. The method was immunoSEQ multiplex PCR; TCRdb's version includes in-frame clones alone and lacks a portion of them. The table lists about 120,000 clones, roughly 90% of them singletons. Sequencing was performed on peripheral blood, taken 28 days after the second AZD1222 dose. The receptors stem from an adult who received the AZD1222 COVID-19 vaccine.

The chain carries TRBV20-1 and TRBJ1-2; no clear D. Deletions cut 4 bases from V and 5 bases from J, with 8 bases between. In germline, CDR1 is DFQATT, CDR2 SNEGSKA (reference sequence). This CDR3 comprises 11 residues. CDR3 sequence (DNA): TGCAGTGCTACCCGCGAATATGGCTACACCTTC. It codes for CSATREYGYTF.

The chain has TRBV15 and TRBJ1-2, with a tentative D call TRBD1 (5 bases). V was trimmed by 0 bases and J by 2 bases, leaving 22 bases between them. The CDR3 is 19 amino acids. Germline V gene lookup returns CDR1 LNHNV and CDR2 YYDKDF (reference sequence). CDR3 residues: CATSRDAGGYGKTNYGYTF. In nucleotides, the CDR3 is TGTGCCACCAGCAGAGATGCGGGGGGGTATGGGAAGACCAACTATGGCTACACCTTC.

In this sample, this clone turned up once. The chain employs TRBV14 and TRBJ1-6; D unclear. CDR1 is SGHDN, CDR2 FVKESK, per germline. CDR3 length: 14 residues. Trimming took 1 base from V and 7 from J, leaving 8 bases between them. The CDR3 DNA is TGTGCCAGCAGCCAAGTACAGACAAATTCACCCCTCCACTTT. Encoded protein: CASSQVQTNSPLHF.

The J gene is TRBJ1-5, the V gene TRBV4-1, with D maybe TRBD1 (6 bases). Germline V gene sequence: CDR1 MGHRA, CDR2 YSYEKL. With 1 base removed from V and 7 bases from J, the gap between germline ends came to 17 bases. The length of the CDR3 is 16 residues. CDR3 sequence reads: CASSQVGRGVRQPQHF. CDR3 in DNA: TGCGCCAGCAGCCAAGTAGGCAGGGGAGTCCGCCAGCCCCAGCATTTT.

The chain couples TRBV6-5 to TRBJ2-1; TRBD1 is a possible D gene (6 bases). Per germline, CDR1 MNHEY and CDR2 SVGAGI. V dropped 5 bases and J dropped 0 bases, with 11 bases sitting between them. The CDR3 spans 15 residues. The CDR3 reads CASSIQGFSYNEQFF. For the CDR3, the DNA is TGTGCCAGCAGTATACAGGGATTCTCCTACAATGAGCAGTTCTTC.

The genes are TRBV5-4 and TRBJ2-5, with TRBD1 matching 9 bases. Germline assignment: CDR1 SGHNT and CDR2 YYREEE (reference sequence). With 5 bases clipped from V and 4 bases from J, the junction kept 12 bases outside the gene matches. This CDR3 is built from 16 residues. The CDR3 nucleotides are TGTGCCAGCAGTCGCAACAGGGGGCCCACTTTAGAGACCCAGTACTTC. Amino acid sequence: CASSRNRGPTLETQYF.

The V and J genes are TRBV7-2 and TRBJ2-2, with TRBD2 identical over 11 bases. CDR1 and CDR2 (germline): SGHTA, FQGNSA. The CDR3 covers 16 residues. V was clipped by 6 bases and J by 5 bases; unmatched bases: 8. This CDR3 is CASSFTSGGGTGELFF. As DNA, the CDR3 is TGTGCCAGCAGTTTTACTAGCGGGGGCGGAACCGGGGAGCTGTTTTTT.

The CDR3 nucleotides are TGTGCCAGCAGAGAGGGACTCTCCTACGAGCAGTACTTC. Its translation is CASREGLSYEQYF. The chain recombines TRBV7-2 with TRBJ2-7, with a possible D match to TRBD2 (6 bases). Germline lookup yields CDR1 SGHTA and CDR2 FQGNSA. This CDR3 spans 13 amino acids. Trimming pared 6 bases from V and 0 bases from J, leaving 9 bases between.

The chain couples TRBV11-2 to TRBJ2-7; 10 positions match TRBD2. Germline CDR1 is SGHAT and CDR2 is FQNNGV. The CDR3 contains 14 residues. V lost 3 bases to trimming and J lost 2 bases; unmatched junction nucleotides: 1. The CDR3 DNA is TGTGCCAGCAGCTTGGGACTAGCGACCTACGAGCAGTACTTC. It encodes CASSLGLATYEQYF.

This chain links TRBV11-3 with TRBJ2-1; D is possibly TRBD1 (5 bases). CDR1 and CDR2 from the germline V gene are SGHNT and YENEEA. V was cut by 4 bases and J by 4 bases, with 8 bases left in between. The length of the CDR3 is 13 residues. The DNA for the CDR3 is TGTGCCAGCAGCTCGACAGAATACAATGAGCAGTTCTTC. Amino acids: CASSSTEYNEQFF.

A single count supports this clone. This rearrangement joins TRBV5-4 to TRBJ1-2; 7 bases align to TRBD1. Losses at the gene ends were 0 bases for V and 5 bases for J; bases not matched to a gene: 4. CDR3 size: 14 residues. Germline CDR1 and CDR2: SGHNT and YYREEE (reference sequence). The CDR3 loop reads CASSLAGGEYGYTF. For the CDR3, the DNA is TGTGCCAGCAGCTTGGCAGGGGGGGAATATGGCTACACCTTC. Supplemented by reference TRBV5-4 and TRBJ1-2, the full variable domain reads ETGVTQSPTHLIKTRGQQVTLRCSSQSGHNTVSWYQQALGQGPQFIFQYYREEENGRGNFPPRFSGLQFPNYSSELNVNALELDDSALYLCASSLAGGEYGYTFGSGTRLTVV.

CDR3 loop: CASSYNPSQETQYF. CDR3 nucleotide sequence: TGTGCCAGCAGTTACAACCCGTCACAAGAGACCCAGTACTTC. The chain uses TRBV6-6 and TRBJ2-5; D unclear. This CDR3 region has 14 residues. Deletions cut 2 bases from V and 2 bases from J, with 9 bases between. CDR1 and CDR2 (germline): MNHNY, SVGAGI (reference sequence).

This sequence joins TRBV7-2 and TRBJ2-3; D remains ambiguous. CDR3 size: 14 residues. V lost 6 bases and J lost 8, with 18 bases in between. CDR1 and CDR2 (germline): SGHTA, FQGNSA. The CDR3 loop is CASRVYSASATQYF. As DNA, the CDR3 is TGTGCCAGCAGGGTCTACTCCGCCTCGGCTACGCAGTATTTT.

This chain joins TRBV28 and TRBJ1-5, with 11 bases lining up with TRBD1. This CDR3 spans 18 amino acids. After removal of 4 bases from V and 2 bases from J, the junction contained 10 bases not matched to a gene. CDR1 MDHEN and CDR2 SYDVKM come from the germline V gene. DNA of the CDR3: TGTGCCAGCAGTTATCGGGACAGGGGGAGGCGGCGCAATCAGCCCCAGCATTTT. It codes for CASSYRDRGRRRNQPQHF.

The chain combines TRBV28 with TRBJ1-1, with a weak D call TRBD1 (5 bases). This CDR3 spans 15 amino acids. In germline, CDR1 is MDHEN, CDR2 SYDVKM. The germline V and J ends were trimmed by 6 bases and 4 bases, with 18 bases remaining between them. CDR3 nucleotides: TGTGCCAGCAGAATGTCGACTCAGGGAGGCACTGAAGCTTTCTTT. Its translation: CASRMSTQGGTEAFF.

The V call is TRBV12-3 or TRBV12-4, the J call TRBJ1-5, with D maybe TRBD1 (5 bases). The length of the CDR3 is 13 residues. V was pared by 1 base and J by 11 bases, with 12 bases between. The CDR3 spells CASSLEEGTTQHF. CDR3 bases: TGTGCCAGCAGTTTAGAGGAGGGGACGACCCAGCATTTT.

V gene TRBV28 combines with J gene TRBJ2-7; perhaps TRBD2 as D (6 bases). CDR1 and CDR2 from the germline V gene are MDHEN and SYDVKM. Trimming pared 4 bases from V and 10 bases from J, leaving 20 bases between. This CDR3 spans 14 amino acids. The CDR3 sequence is CASSYTGTARVQYF. CDR3 in DNA: TGTGCCAGCAGTTATACCGGGACTGCTAGAGTTCAGTACTTC.

This chain connects TRBV27 to TRBJ1-1; tentative D call: TRBD1 (6 bases). CDR1 is MNHEY and CDR2 is SMNVEV in the germline V gene (reference sequence). V lost 5 bases, J lost 3 bases, and 16 bases lay in between. This CDR3 region has 15 residues. The CDR3: CASSKQGARDTEAFF. In DNA form, the CDR3 reads TGTGCCAGCAGTAAACAGGGTGCCCGGGACACTGAAGCTTTCTTT.

This clone came up a few times. The V call is TRBV6-5, the J call TRBJ2-7; 10 bases map to TRBD2. The germline gives CDR1 MNHEY, CDR2 SVGAGI. The CDR3 spans 15 residues. The ends lost 3 bases at V and 0 bases at J; junction bases unmatched: 2. CDR3 DNA: TGTGCCAGCAGTTATCGGACTAGCGGCTCCTACGAGCAGTACTTC. It encodes CASSYRTSGSYEQYF.

The CDR3 bases are TGTGCCAGCAGGGGACAGGGTATTCAGCCCCAGCATTTT. Protein: CASRGQGIQPQHF. The rearrangement joins TRBV6-5 to TRBJ1-5, with 9 bases fitting TRBD1. Germline lookup yields CDR1 MNHEY and CDR2 SVGAGI. Losses at the gene ends were 6 bases for V and 6 bases for J; bases not matched to a gene: 3. CDR3 length: 13 residues.

V is TRBV6-2 or TRBV6-3 and J is TRBJ2-1; 8 bases are a match to TRBD2. CDR1 MNHEY and CDR2 SVGEGT come from the germline V gene. The CDR3 consists of 15 residues. V was pared by 4 bases and J by 7 bases, with 9 bases of the junction left unmatched. In DNA, the CDR3 is TGTGCCAGCAGTTGGTTGGTAGCGGGACCTAATGAGCAGTTCTTC. This translates into CASSWLVAGPNEQFF.

The V call is TRBV28, the J call TRBJ2-5; TRBD1 matches 10 bases. The trim removed 6 bases at V and 6 bases at J, leaving 10 bases unmatched. CDR3 length: 15 amino acids. Germline assignment: CDR1 MDHEN and CDR2 SYDVKM. The CDR3 DNA reads TGTGCCAGCAGGGTGGGGGACAGGGGCGTGAAGACCCAGTACTTC. It codes for CASRVGDRGVKTQYF.

V gene TRBV11-2 combines with J gene TRBJ2-3; TRBD1 might be the D (5 bases). Germline CDR1 is SGHAT and CDR2 is FQNNGV. The CDR3 runs 14 residues. V dropped 1 base and J dropped 2 bases, with 7 bases sitting between them. CDR3 in DNA: TGTGCCAGCAGCTTAGCCAGGGCCACAGATACGCAGTATTTT. Its protein product is CASSLARATDTQYF.

The CDR3 is CASSPPGTGGYEQYF. The DNA for the CDR3 is TGTGCCAGCAGCCCTCCCGGTACGGGTGGGTACGAGCAGTACTTC. The rearrangement links TRBV7-9 to TRBJ2-7; D is unresolved. The germline CDR1 and CDR2 sequences are SEHNR and FQNEAQ (reference sequence). Trimming removed 5 bases at V and 4 bases at J, with 18 bases between. There are 15 residues in the CDR3.

The chain carries TRBV6-2 or TRBV6-3 and TRBJ2-1, with 14 positions matching TRBD2. Trimming removed 6 bases from V and 7 bases from J; junction bases left unmatched: 5. This CDR3 has 15 residues. The germline V gene has CDR1 MNHEY and CDR2 SVGEGT. This chain's CDR3 is CASSPWTSGGNEQFF. In nucleotides, the CDR3 is TGTGCCAGCAGCCCCTGGACTAGCGGGGGGAATGAGCAGTTCTTC.

The gene calls are TRBV18 and TRBJ2-1, with unresolved D. CDR1 KGHSH and CDR2 LQKENI come from the germline V gene. CDR3 length: 16 amino acids. V shed 0 bases and J shed 8 bases, with 17 bases lying between them. The CDR3 loop reads CASSPPNLGLGYEQFF. The CDR3 DNA reads TGTGCCAGCTCACCACCGAATCTAGGGTTGGGATATGAGCAGTTCTTC.

The chain joins TRBV3-1 (or the pseudogene TRBV3-2) to TRBJ1-1; TRBD1 is a possible D gene (6 bases). Trimming pared 4 bases from V and 0 bases from J, leaving 9 bases between. The germline CDR1 and CDR2 sequences are LGHDT and YNNKEL (reference sequence). The CDR3 totals 14 residues. This CDR3 reads CASSRWTVNTEAFF. DNA for the CDR3: TGTGCCAGCAGCCGATGGACAGTGAACACTGAAGCTTTCTTT.